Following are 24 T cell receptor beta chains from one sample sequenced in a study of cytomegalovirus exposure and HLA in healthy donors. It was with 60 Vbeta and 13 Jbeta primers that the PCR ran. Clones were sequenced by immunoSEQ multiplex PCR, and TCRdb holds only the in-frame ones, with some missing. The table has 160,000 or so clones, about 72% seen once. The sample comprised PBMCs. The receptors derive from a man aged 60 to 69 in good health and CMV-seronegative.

This CDR3 is CASSPQGAGELFF. Here the CDR3 DNA reads TGTGCCAGCTCACCACAGGGGGCCGGGGAGCTGTTTTTT. The V call is TRBV18, the J call TRBJ2-2; TRBD1 is a possible D gene (6 bases). The V and J ends lost 1 base and 6 bases respectively, with 6 bases between them. The germline V gene has CDR1 KGHSH and CDR2 LQKENI. CDR3 length equals 13 residues.

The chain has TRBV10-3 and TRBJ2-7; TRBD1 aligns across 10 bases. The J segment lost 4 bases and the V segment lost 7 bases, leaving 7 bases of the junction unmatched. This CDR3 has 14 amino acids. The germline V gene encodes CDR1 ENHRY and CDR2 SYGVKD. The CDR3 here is CAITPEGQGYEQYF. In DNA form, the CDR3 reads TGTGCCATCACCCCAGAGGGACAGGGGTACGAGCAGTACTTC.

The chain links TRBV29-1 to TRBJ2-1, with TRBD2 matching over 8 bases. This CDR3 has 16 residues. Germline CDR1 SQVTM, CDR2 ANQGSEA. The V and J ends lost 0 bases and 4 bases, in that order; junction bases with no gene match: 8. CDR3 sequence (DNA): TGCAGCGTTGAAGATCTTCGTAGCGGGGCTTACAATGAGCAGTTCTTC. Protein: CSVEDLRSGAYNEQFF.

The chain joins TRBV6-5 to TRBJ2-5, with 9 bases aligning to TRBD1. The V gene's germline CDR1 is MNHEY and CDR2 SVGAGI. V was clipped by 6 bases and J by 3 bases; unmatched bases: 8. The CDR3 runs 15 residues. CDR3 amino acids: CASRLPGQGKETQYF. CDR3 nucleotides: TGTGCCAGCAGATTGCCGGGACAGGGTAAAGAGACCCAGTACTTC.

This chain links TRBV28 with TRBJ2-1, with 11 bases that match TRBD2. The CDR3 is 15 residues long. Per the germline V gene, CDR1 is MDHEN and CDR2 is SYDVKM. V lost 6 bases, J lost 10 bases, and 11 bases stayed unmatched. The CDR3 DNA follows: TGTGCCAGCAGCGATGGGACTAGCGGCTCGGGGGAGCAGTTCTTC. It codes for CASSDGTSGSGEQFF.

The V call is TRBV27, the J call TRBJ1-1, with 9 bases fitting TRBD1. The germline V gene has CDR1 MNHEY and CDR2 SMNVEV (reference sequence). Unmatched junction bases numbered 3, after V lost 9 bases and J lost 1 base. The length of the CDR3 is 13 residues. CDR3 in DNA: TGTGCCAGTAGGACAGGGGCGAACACTGAAGCTTTCTTT. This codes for CASRTGANTEAFF.

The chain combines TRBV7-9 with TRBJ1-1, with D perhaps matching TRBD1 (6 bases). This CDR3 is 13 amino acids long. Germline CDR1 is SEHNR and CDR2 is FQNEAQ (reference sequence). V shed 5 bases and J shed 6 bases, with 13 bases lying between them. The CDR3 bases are TGTGCCAGCAGCCCACAGGGTAGGGCTGAAGCTTTCTTT. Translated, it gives CASSPQGRAEAFF.

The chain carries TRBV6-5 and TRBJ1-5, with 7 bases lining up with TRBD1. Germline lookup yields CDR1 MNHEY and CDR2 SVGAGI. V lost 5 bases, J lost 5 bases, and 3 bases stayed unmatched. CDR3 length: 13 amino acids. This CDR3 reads CASSQTGDQPQHF. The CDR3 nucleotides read TGTGCCAGCAGTCAAACAGGGGATCAGCCCCAGCATTTT.

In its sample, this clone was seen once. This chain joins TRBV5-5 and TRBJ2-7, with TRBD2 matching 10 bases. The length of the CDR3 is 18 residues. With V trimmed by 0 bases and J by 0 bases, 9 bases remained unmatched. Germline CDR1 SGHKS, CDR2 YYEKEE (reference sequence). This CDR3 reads CASSLVPTSGLSSYEQYF. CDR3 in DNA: TGTGCCAGCAGCTTGGTACCGACTAGCGGGCTGAGCTCCTACGAGCAGTACTTC.

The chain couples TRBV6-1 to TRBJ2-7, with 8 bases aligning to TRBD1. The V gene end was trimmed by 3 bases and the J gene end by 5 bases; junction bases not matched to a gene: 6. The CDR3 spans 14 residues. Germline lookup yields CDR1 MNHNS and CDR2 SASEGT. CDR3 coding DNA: TGTGCCAGCAGTGAGCGGACAGGGCCCCACGAGCAGTACTTC. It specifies CASSERTGPHEQYF.

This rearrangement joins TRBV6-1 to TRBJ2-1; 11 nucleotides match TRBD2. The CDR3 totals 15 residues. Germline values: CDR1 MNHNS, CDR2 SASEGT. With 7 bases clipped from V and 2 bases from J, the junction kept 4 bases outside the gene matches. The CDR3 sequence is CASMPTSGAYNEQFF. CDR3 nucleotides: TGTGCCAGCATGCCGACTAGCGGGGCCTACAATGAGCAGTTCTTC.

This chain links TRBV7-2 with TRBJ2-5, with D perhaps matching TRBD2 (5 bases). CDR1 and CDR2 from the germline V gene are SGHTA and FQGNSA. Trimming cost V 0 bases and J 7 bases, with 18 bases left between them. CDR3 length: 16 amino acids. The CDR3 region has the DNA TGTGCCAGCAGCTTAGCGCCAGCGGCCAACGAAGGGACCCAGTACTTC. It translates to CASSLAPAANEGTQYF.

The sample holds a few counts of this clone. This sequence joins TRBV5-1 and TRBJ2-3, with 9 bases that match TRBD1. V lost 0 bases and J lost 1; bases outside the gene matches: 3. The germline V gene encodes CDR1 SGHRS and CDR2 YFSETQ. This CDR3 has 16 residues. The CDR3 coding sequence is TGCGCCAGCAGCTTGGAGACAGGGGGGGGCACAGATACGCAGTATTTT. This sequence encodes CASSLETGGGTDTQYF.

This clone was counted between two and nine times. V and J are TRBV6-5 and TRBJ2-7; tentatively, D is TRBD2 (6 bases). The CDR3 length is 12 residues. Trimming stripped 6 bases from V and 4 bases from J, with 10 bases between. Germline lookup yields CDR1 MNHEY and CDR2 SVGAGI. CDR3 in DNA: TGTGCCAGCAGCCCGGGAGCGTACGAGCAGTACTTC. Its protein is CASSPGAYEQYF.

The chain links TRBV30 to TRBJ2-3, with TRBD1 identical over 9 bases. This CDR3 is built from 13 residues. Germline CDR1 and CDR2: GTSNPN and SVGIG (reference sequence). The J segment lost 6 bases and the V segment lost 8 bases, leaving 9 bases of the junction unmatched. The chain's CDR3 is CALTGQGFDTQYF. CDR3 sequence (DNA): TGTGCCCTGACGGGACAGGGTTTTGATACGCAGTATTTT.

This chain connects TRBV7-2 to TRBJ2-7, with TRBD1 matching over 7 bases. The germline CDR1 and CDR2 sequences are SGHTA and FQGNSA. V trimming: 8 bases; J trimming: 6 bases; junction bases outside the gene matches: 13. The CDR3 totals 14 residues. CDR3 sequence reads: CASSFNRDSLEQYF. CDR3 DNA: TGTGCCAGCTCCTTTAACCGGGACAGCCTCGAGCAGTACTTC. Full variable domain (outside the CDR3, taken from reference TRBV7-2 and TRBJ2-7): GAGVSQSPSNKVTEKGKDVELRCDPISGHTALYWYRQSLGQGLEFLIYFQGNSAPDKSGLPSDRFSAERTGGSVSTLTIQRTQQEDSAVYLCASSFNRDSLEQYFGPGTRLTVT.

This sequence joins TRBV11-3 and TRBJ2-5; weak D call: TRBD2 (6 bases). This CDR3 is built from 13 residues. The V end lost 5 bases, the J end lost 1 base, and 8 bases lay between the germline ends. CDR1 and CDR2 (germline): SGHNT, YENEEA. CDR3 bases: TGTGCCAGCAGCCGGACTATCCAAGAGACCCAGTACTTC. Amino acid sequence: CASSRTIQETQYF.

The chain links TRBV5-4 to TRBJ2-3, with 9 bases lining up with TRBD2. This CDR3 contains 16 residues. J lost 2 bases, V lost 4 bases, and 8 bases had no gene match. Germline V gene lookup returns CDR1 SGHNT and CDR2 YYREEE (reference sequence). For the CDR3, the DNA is TGTGCCAGCAGCCCCGGTATAGCGGGGGACACAGATACGCAGTATTTT. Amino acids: CASSPGIAGDTDTQYF.

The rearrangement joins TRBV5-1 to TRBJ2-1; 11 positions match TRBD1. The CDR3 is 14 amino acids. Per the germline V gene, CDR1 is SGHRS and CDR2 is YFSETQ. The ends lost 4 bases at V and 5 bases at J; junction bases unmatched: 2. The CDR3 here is CASSPGQGDNEQFF. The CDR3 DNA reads TGCGCCAGCAGCCCGGGACAGGGGGACAATGAGCAGTTCTTC.

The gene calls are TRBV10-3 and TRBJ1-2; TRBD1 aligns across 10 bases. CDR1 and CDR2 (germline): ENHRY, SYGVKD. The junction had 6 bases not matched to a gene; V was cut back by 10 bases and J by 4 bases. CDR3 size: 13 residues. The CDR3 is CATWTGGIYGYTF. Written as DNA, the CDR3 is TGTGCCACCTGGACAGGGGGAATCTATGGCTACACCTTC.

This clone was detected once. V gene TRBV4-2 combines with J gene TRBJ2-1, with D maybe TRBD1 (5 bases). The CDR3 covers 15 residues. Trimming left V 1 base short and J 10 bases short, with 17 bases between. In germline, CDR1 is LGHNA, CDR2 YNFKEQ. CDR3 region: CASSQVQGGGEEQFF. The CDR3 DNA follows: TGTGCCAGCAGCCAAGTGCAGGGTGGTGGCGAGGAGCAGTTCTTC.

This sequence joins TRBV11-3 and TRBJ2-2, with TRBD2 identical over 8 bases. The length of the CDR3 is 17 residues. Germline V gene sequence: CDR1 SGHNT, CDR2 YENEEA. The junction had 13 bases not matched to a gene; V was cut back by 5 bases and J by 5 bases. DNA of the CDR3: TGTGCCAGCAGCCCCGTCTCCGCGGGAGGATGGACCGGGGAGCTGTTTTTT. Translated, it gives CASSPVSAGGWTGELFF.

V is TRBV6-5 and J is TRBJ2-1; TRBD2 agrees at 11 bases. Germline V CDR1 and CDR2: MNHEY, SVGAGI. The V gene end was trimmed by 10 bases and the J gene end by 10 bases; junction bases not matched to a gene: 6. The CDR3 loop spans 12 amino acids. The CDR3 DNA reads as TGTGCCACCCTGGGGACTAGCGGCGAGCAGTTCTTC. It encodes CATLGTSGEQFF.

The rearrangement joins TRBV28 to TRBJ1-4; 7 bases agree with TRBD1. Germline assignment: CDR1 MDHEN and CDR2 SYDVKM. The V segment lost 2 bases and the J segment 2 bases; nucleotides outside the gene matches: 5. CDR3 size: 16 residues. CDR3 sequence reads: CASSLPTGATNEKLFF. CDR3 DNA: TGTGCCAGCAGTTTACCCACAGGGGCGACTAATGAAAAACTGTTTTTT.